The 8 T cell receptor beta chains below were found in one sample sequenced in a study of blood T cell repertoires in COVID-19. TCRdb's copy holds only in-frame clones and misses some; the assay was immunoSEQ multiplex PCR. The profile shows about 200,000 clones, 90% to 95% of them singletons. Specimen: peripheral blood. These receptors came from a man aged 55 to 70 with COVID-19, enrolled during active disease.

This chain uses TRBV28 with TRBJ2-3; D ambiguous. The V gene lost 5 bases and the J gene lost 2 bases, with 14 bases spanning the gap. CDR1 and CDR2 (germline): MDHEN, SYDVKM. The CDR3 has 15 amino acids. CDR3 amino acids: CASSTISSLTDTQYF. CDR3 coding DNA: TGTGCCAGCAGTACAATTTCCTCCCTCACAGATACGCAGTATTTT.

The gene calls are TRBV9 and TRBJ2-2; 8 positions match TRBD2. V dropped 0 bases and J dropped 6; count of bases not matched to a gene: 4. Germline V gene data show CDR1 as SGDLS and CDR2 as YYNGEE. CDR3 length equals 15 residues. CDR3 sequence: CASSVVYSGAGELFF. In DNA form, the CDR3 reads TGTGCCAGCAGCGTAGTATATAGCGGGGCCGGGGAGCTGTTTTTT. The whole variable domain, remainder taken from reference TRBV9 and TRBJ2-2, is DSGVTQTPKHLITATGQRVTLRCSPRSGDLSVYWYQQSLDQGLQFLIQYYNGEERAKGNILERFSAQQFPDLHSELNLSSLELGDSALYFCASSVVYSGAGELFFGEGSRLTVL.

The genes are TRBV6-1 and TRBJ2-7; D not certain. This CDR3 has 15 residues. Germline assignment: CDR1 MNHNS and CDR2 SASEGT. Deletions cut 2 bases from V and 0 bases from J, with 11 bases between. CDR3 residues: CASSEYTSFSYEQYF. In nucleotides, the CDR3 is TGTGCCAGCAGTGAATACACGTCCTTCTCCTACGAGCAGTACTTC.

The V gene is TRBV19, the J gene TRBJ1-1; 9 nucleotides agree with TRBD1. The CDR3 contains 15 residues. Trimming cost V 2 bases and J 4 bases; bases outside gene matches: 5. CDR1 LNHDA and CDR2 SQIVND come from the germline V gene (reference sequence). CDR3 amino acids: CASSIRTGVGTEAFF. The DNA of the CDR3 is TGTGCCAGTAGTATAAGGACAGGGGTGGGCACTGAAGCTTTCTTT.

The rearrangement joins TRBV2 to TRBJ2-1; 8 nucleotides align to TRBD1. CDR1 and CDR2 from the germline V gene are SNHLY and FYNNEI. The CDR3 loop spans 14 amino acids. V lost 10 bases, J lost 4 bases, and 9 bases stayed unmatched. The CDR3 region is CATQPGQAYNEQFF. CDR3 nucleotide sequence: TGTGCCACACAACCGGGACAGGCTTACAATGAGCAGTTCTTC.

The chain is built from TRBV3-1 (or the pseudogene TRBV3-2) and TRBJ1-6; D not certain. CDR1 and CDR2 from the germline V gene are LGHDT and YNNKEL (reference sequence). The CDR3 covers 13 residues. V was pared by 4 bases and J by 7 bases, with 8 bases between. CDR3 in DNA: TGTGCCAGCAGCCCTTCTTCCAATTCACCCCTCCACTTT. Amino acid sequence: CASSPSSNSPLHF.

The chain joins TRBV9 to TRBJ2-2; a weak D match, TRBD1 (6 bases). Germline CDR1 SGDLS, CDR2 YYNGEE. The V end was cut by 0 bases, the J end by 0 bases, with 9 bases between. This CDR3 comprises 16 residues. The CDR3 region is CASSVGGTTNTGELFF. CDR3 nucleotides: TGTGCCAGCAGCGTAGGAGGGACAACGAACACCGGGGAGCTGTTTTTT.

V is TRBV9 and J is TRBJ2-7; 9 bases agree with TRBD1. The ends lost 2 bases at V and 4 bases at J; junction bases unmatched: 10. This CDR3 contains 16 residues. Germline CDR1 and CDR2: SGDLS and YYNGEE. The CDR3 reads CASSVTGTGTQYEQYF. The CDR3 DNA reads TGTGCCAGCAGCGTCACCGGGACAGGGACTCAATACGAGCAGTACTTC.